These 2 T cell receptor beta chains were all obtained from the same sample, sequenced in a study of CD8 T cells in ankylosing spondylitis. TCRdb used MiXCR to reprocess the 5' RACE reads, holding one entry per CDR3 protein. This table has roughly 7,300 distinct CDR3 sequences, approximately 7.7% appearing once. Sequenced material: blood, either unsorted or a sorted T cell fraction (not recorded which). The receptors originated from a male donor with ankylosing spondylitis or in good health (not recorded which).

This clonotype was picked up many times. V is TRBV9 and J is TRBJ2-1, with 11 bases identical to TRBD2. Trimming removed 4 bases from V and 5 bases from J; junction bases left unmatched: 5. The CDR3 runs to 15 residues. Germline CDR1 and CDR2: SGDLS and YYNGEE. CDR3 sequence: CASSPSGGSHNEQFF. CDR3 coding DNA: TGTGCCAGCAGCCCTAGCGGGGGGTCTCACAATGAGCAGTTCTTC.

The table lists this clonotype with a few counts. The CDR3 region is CASSLYLTGGEAFF. CDR3 in DNA: TGTGCCAGCAGCTTATATTTGACAGGGGGTGAAGCTTTCTTT. This chain links TRBV9 with TRBJ1-1; TRBD1 agrees at 9 bases. Germline trimming cut 4 bases from V and 7 bases from J; bases unmatched to any gene: 8. The CDR3 is 14 residues long. Germline CDR1 is SGDLS and CDR2 is YYNGEE.